A selection of T cell receptor beta chains follows, all from one sample in a study of control samples from healthy donors and cancer patients. The protocol was immunoSEQ multiplex PCR, while the TCRdb copy is restricted to in-frame clones and leaves out a portion. The sample has about 180,000 clones, around nine tenths seen once. The source material was blood. The receptors were gathered from a man aged 30 to 39 in good health. The CDR3 runs from the conserved cysteine through the conserved F or W. The order of the fields is D gene, V gene, clone size, J gene, CDR3 DNA, CDR3 protein. D genes are given only for firm matches. Rows give clone size only sometimes, using once, few, many, or a class for an expanded clone.

>.|TRBV6-1|.|TRBJ1-2
TGTGCCAGCAGTGAAGCTGGGGCCGGCGGCTACACCTTC
CASSEAGAGGYTF
>.|TRBV29-1|.|TRBJ2-1
TGCAGCGTTCCGTTAACTAGCATCAATGAGCAGTTCTTC
CSVPLTSINEQFF
>.|TRBV18|.|TRBJ1-3
TGTGCCAGCTCACCACAGGGAGCCGGAAACACCATATATTTT
CASSPQGAGNTIYF
>TRBD2|TRBV5-1|.|TRBJ2-3
TGCGCCAGCAGCCCCCGGACTAGCGGGAGTGGAACAGATACGCAGTATTTT
CASSPRTSGSGTDTQYF
>TRBD1|TRBV6-1|.|TRBJ1-5
TGTGCCAGCAGTGAGAACAGGGGGCCAGGACAGCCCCAGCATTTT
CASSENRGPGQPQHF
>.|TRBV6-4|.|TRBJ2-1
TGTGCCAGCAGTGTCTATGGAGCGCCGGGCTCCTACAATGAGCAGTTCTTC
CASSVYGAPGSYNEQFF
>TRBD1|TRBV9|.|TRBJ1-3
TGTGCCAGCAGCGTGGGACAGGGGCCGGACACCATATATTTT
CASSVGQGPDTIYF
>.|TRBV19|.|TRBJ1-2
TGTGCCAGTAGTATAGATCTCCTCTATGGCTACACCTTC
CASSIDLLYGYTF
>.|TRBV6-1|.|TRBJ1-4
TGTGCCAGCAGTGAAGCCGTTTCGGGGTCGGCTAATGAAAAACTGTTTTTT
CASSEAVSGSANEKLFF
>.|TRBV30|few|TRBJ1-6
TGTGCCTGGAGTCCAGGGAGCTATAATTCACCCCTCCACTTT
CAWSPGSYNSPLHF
>.|TRBV6-1|.|TRBJ1-6
TGTGCCAGCAGTGAAGCCAGGGGAGGATCACCCCTCCACTTT
CASSEARGGSPLHF
>.|TRBV27|.|TRBJ2-7
TGTGCCAGCAGTTTTAGCGGTAGCTCCTACGAGCAGTACTTC
CASSFSGSSYEQYF
>.|TRBV28|.|TRBJ1-1
TGTGCCAGCAACCAATATCAGTACACTGAAGCTTTCTTT
CASNQYQYTEAFF
>.|TRBV14|.|TRBJ1-1
TGTGCCAGCAGCCAGGACCCGGTACGCACTGAAGCTTTCTTT
CASSQDPVRTEAFF
>.|TRBV30|.|TRBJ1-4
TGTGCCTGGAGAGGGGTTCCGGGAATGGGACTGTTTTTT
CAWRGVPGMGLFF
>.|TRBV14|once|TRBJ1-1
TGTGCCAGCAGCCAAGATCTTAGGGTGGGAGCTTTCTTT
CASSQDLRVGAFF
>.|TRBV18|.|TRBJ1-1
TGTGCCAGCTCACCATCTAGGACAGCCCCATACAACACTGAAGCTTTCTTT
CASSPSRTAPYNTEAFF
>.|TRBV5-6|.|TRBJ1-6
TGTGCCAGCAGCTCGGGGGGGAGCTCCTATAATTCACCCCTCCACTTT
CASSSGGSSYNSPLHF
>.|TRBV6-5|.|TRBJ1-3
TGTGCCAGCAGTTACGACGCAAGCTCTGGAAACACCATATATTTT
CASSYDASSGNTIYF
>.|TRBV11-2|.|TRBJ2-3
TGTGCCAGCGCCTCTGGGATGGATACGCAGTATTTT
CASASGMDTQYF
>.|TRBV11-2|.|TRBJ2-4
TGTGCCAGCAGCTTAGACGGGGGAGCCAAAAACATTCAGTACTTC
CASSLDGGAKNIQYF
>.|TRBV19|.|TRBJ2-1
TGTGCCAGTAGCCGGGCTTGGGAGCAGTTCTTC
CASSRAWEQFF
>.|TRBV18|.|TRBJ1-1
TGTGCCAGCTCACCCACTGAGTGGAACACTGAAGCTTTCTTT
CASSPTEWNTEAFF
>TRBD1|TRBV6-1|.|TRBJ1-1
TGTGCCAGCAGTGCCATGGACAGGGGTTTGAACACTGAAGCTTTCTTT
CASSAMDRGLNTEAFF
>.|TRBV4-2|few|TRBJ1-2
TGTGCCAGCAGCCAAGAATCGGCAGGGTCTAGCTATGGCTACACCTTC
CASSQESAGSSYGYTF
>.|TRBV19|.|TRBJ2-1
TGTGCCAGTAGTGCGGGTCGCAATGAGCAGTTCTTC
CASSAGRNEQFF
>TRBD1|TRBV28|.|TRBJ2-5
TGTGCCAGCAGCGAGACAGGGGAGACCCAGTACTTC
CASSETGETQYF
>.|TRBV6-1|.|TRBJ1-1
TGTGCCAGCAGTGAACACAGGGAAGGCACTGAAGCTTTCTTT
CASSEHREGTEAFF
>TRBD1|TRBV9|.|TRBJ2-1
TGTGCCAGCAGCGGGGGACAGGGTTTCTACAATGAGCAGTTCTTC
CASSGGQGFYNEQFF
>TRBD1|TRBV6-2/TRBV6-3|.|TRBJ1-5
TGTGCCAGCAGTTCCCCACCCCGACAGGGTAATCAGCCCCAGCATTTT
CASSSPPRQGNQPQHF
>TRBD2|TRBV30|.|TRBJ2-1
TGTGCCTGGAGTTCTAGCGGGAGAATATACAATGAGCAGTTCTTC
CAWSSSGRIYNEQFF
>TRBD1|TRBV7-9|.|TRBJ1-4
TGTGCCAGCAGCTTAACAGGGGGACCAAATGAAAAACTGTTTTTT
CASSLTGGPNEKLFF
>TRBD1|TRBV10-3|.|TRBJ1-1
TGTGCCATCAGAGGGACAGGGGGCGGGACTGAAGCTTTCTTT
CAIRGTGGGTEAFF
>.|TRBV18|.|TRBJ1-1
TGTGCCAGCTCACCGCGGGACGGCTCCAGGAACACTGAAGCTTTCTTT
CASSPRDGSRNTEAFF
>.|TRBV7-7|.|TRBJ1-1
TGTGCCAGCAGCGCTCAATTGAACACTGAAGCTTTCTTT
CASSAQLNTEAFF
>.|TRBV6-5|.|TRBJ2-7
TGTGCCACGAGGGGGGTTACCTACGAGCAGTACTTC
CATRGVTYEQYF
>.|TRBV7-2|few|TRBJ1-6
TGTGCCAGCACCCCCAGCAACTCCTATAATTCACCCCTCCACTTT
CASTPSNSYNSPLHF
>.|TRBV6-1|.|TRBJ1-2
TGTGCCAGCAGTGAACCACAGGCCGTTAGCGGCTACACCTTC
CASSEPQAVSGYTF
>.|TRBV10-3|.|TRBJ1-6
TGTGCCATCAGTAGCAGTGATTCACCCCTCCACTTT
CAISSSDSPLHF
>.|TRBV12-3/TRBV12-4|.|TRBJ2-5
TGTGCCAGCAGTTTCCAAGAGACCCAGTACTTC
CASSFQETQYF